This T cell receptor (beta chain) was identified during a study of cytomegalovirus exposure and HLA in healthy donors. Study conclusions and caveats: A list of 150 or so TCR beta chains associated with cytomegalovirus was given.

Researchers ran the PCR with 60 Vbeta and 13 Jbeta primers. TCRdb's table, derived via immunoSEQ multiplex PCR, lists solely in-frame clones and lacks some. The sample includes fewer than 200,000 clones, around 72% of them seen just once. Germline V gene sequence: CDR1 SGDLS, CDR2 YYNGEE. V lost 1 base and J lost 3; bases outside the gene matches: 3. The CDR3 has 15 amino acids. Turning to this clone: The antigen is not known.

Sequenced sample: PBMCs. J is TRBJ2-1 and V is TRBV9; 8 bases align to TRBD2. The TCR comes from a female donor in good health and CMV-seronegative. The CDR3 spells CASSVMAGGYNEQFF. The CDR3 DNA sequence: TGTGCCAGCAGCGTAATGGCGGGAGGCTACAATGAGCAGTTCTTC.